Shown below are 20 T cell receptor beta chains from a single sample sequenced in a study of Ad26.COV2.S vaccination and SARS-CoV-2 variants. The repertoire was sequenced with immunoSEQ multiplex PCR; TCRdb's copy has only in-frame clones and lacks some. The table records 450,000 to 550,000 clones, about 88% of them present only once. Documented treatment: some 19 received Ad26.COV2.S at low or high dose, single or two shots; about 5 received placebo; per-sample allocation not given. Sampling was performed 63 days after the first vaccine or placebo injection. This material consisted of peripheral blood, taken in a trial of Ad26.COV2.S vaccine versus placebo. The receptors here all came from a person between 18 and 59 years old who received the Ad26.COV2.S COVID-19 vaccine or a placebo.

The CDR3 here is CASSRGLGQGISGANVLTF. The CDR3 DNA sequence: TGTGCCAGCTCTCGAGGTTTGGGACAGGGAATCTCTGGGGCCAACGTCCTGACTTTC. The chain employs TRBV18 and TRBJ2-6; 9 bases line up with TRBD1. V trimming: 6 bases; J trimming: 0 bases; junction bases outside the gene matches: 12. The CDR3 totals 19 residues. Germline V gene sequence: CDR1 KGHSH, CDR2 LQKENI.

The rearrangement links TRBV13 to TRBJ2-2, with 16 bases fitting TRBD2. Trimming cost V 4 bases and J 4 bases; bases outside gene matches: 9. Germline loops: CDR1 PRHDT, CDR2 FYEKMQ (reference sequence). There are 19 residues in the CDR3. CDR3 region: CASSSAGTSGGASTGELFF. DNA of the CDR3: TGTGCCAGCAGCTCCGCCGGGACTAGCGGGGGGGCGAGCACCGGGGAGCTGTTTTTT.

This sequence joins TRBV6-5 and TRBJ2-5, with D hard to call. Trimming took off 8 bases at V and 1 base at J, with 11 bases between the two ends. CDR3 size: 13 residues. Germline CDR1 and CDR2: MNHEY and SVGAGI. The CDR3 sequence is CASHARRQETQYF. The CDR3 region has the DNA TGTGCCAGCCATGCACGGCGCCAAGAGACCCAGTACTTC.

The rearrangement links TRBV7-3 to TRBJ2-2, with TRBD1 matching 7 bases. CDR1 is SGHTA and CDR2 is FQGTGA in the germline V gene. CDR3 length equals 17 residues. V was pared by 5 bases and J by 2 bases, with 11 bases of the junction left unmatched. CDR3 DNA: TGTGCCAGCAGCATCCGGACCGGGACAGAAAACACCGGGGAGCTGTTTTTT. Amino acid sequence: CASSIRTGTENTGELFF.

The chain's CDR3 is CASSFGGPDTQYF. In DNA, the CDR3 is TGCGCCAGCAGCTTTGGAGGGCCAGATACGCAGTATTTT. The V call is TRBV5-1, the J call TRBJ2-3; D may be TRBD2 (6 bases). V lost 2 bases and J lost 4, with 8 bases in between. Per the germline V gene, CDR1 is SGHRS and CDR2 is YFSETQ. This CDR3 is 13 amino acids long.

The DNA for the CDR3 is TGTGCCACCAGTGATTCCGGGACAGGGGCATTGGATGAGCAGTTCTTC. The encoded protein is CATSDSGTGALDEQFF. The chain uses TRBV24-1 and TRBJ2-1, with 10 bases matching TRBD1. The junction had 8 bases not matched to a gene; V was cut back by 2 bases and J by 8 bases. Germline values: CDR1 KGHDR, CDR2 SFDVKD. The CDR3 is 16 amino acids.

The chain is built from TRBV5-4 and TRBJ1-1, with D possibly being TRBD1 (6 bases). Trimming cost V 4 bases and J 0 bases, with 13 bases left between them. The CDR3 runs 15 residues. CDR1 and CDR2 from the germline V gene are SGHNT and YYREEE (reference sequence). The CDR3: CASSPRGRVNTEAFF. Here the CDR3 DNA reads TGTGCCAGCAGCCCCAGGGGCCGTGTGAACACTGAAGCTTTCTTT. The full variable domain, rest sourced from reference TRBV5-4 and TRBJ1-1, is ETGVTQSPTHLIKTRGQQVTLRCSSQSGHNTVSWYQQALGQGPQFIFQYYREEENGRGNFPPRFSGLQFPNYSSELNVNALELDDSALYLCASSPRGRVNTEAFFGQGTRLTVV.

The rearrangement uses TRBV9 and TRBJ2-5; D is ambiguous. Germline V lookup: CDR1 SGDLS, CDR2 YYNGEE. V was trimmed by 0 bases and J by 2 bases, leaving 14 bases between them. CDR3 size: 16 residues. The CDR3 DNA sequence: TGTGCCAGCAGCGTAGGAGCCATAGCTCCACAAGAGACCCAGTACTTC. Residues: CASSVGAIAPQETQYF. The full variable domain, with the rest looked up from reference TRBV9 and TRBJ2-5, is DSGVTQTPKHLITATGQRVTLRCSPRSGDLSVYWYQQSLDQGLQFLIQYYNGEERAKGNILERFSAQQFPDLHSELNLSSLELGDSALYFCASSVGAIAPQETQYFGPGTRLLVL.

V is TRBV28 and J is TRBJ2-5, with D perhaps TRBD1 (7 bases). The CDR3 covers 19 residues. Trimming stripped 3 bases from V and 5 bases from J, with 28 bases between. In germline, CDR1 is MDHEN, CDR2 SYDVKM. CDR3 sequence reads: CASSLPHPRPEGARETQYF. CDR3 nucleotides: TGTGCCAGCAGTTTGCCCCACCCTCGCCCGGAGGGGGCACGGGAGACCCAGTACTTC.

V and J are TRBV19 and TRBJ2-2; D perhaps matches TRBD2 (7 bases). The CDR3 sequence is 17 residues long. V lost 0 bases to trimming and J lost 7 bases, with 18 bases between them. CDR1 and CDR2 from the germline V gene are LNHDA and SQIVND (reference sequence). This CDR3 is CASSIDPRGGANGELFF. The DNA of the CDR3 is TGTGCCAGTAGTATAGATCCCCGAGGGGGGGCGAACGGGGAGCTGTTTTTT.

The rearrangement uses TRBV20-1 and TRBJ2-7; D remains ambiguous. The V gene lost 7 bases and the J gene lost 0 bases, with 7 bases spanning the gap. The CDR3 is 11 amino acids. The germline V gene encodes CDR1 DFQATT and CDR2 SNEGSKA (reference sequence). CDR3 coding DNA: TGCAGTGGTCTCAGCTCCTACGAGCAGTACTTC. It translates to CSGLSSYEQYF.

The genes are TRBV5-1 and TRBJ1-4, with D possibly matching TRBD1 (5 bases). The CDR3 extends over 15 amino acids. V was clipped by 4 bases and J by 7 bases, with 17 bases between them. In germline, CDR1 is SGHRS, CDR2 YFSETQ. CDR3 residues: CASSVGTRAGEKLFF. CDR3 nucleotides: TGCGCCAGCAGCGTCGGGACCCGGGCGGGTGAAAAACTGTTTTTT.

The chain is built from TRBV5-6 and TRBJ1-6, with 9 nucleotides matching TRBD1. The CDR3 loop spans 15 amino acids. Germline V gene sequence: CDR1 SGHDT, CDR2 YYEEEE. With 4 bases clipped from V and 10 bases from J, the junction kept 9 bases outside the gene matches. Written as DNA, the CDR3 is TGTGCCAGCAGCGGAACGGGACAGGGTAAATCACCCCTCCACTTT. Translation gives CASSGTGQGKSPLHF.

This sequence joins TRBV4-3 and TRBJ1-5; D is ambiguous. The V gene lost 0 bases and the J gene lost 0 bases, with 3 bases spanning the gap. The CDR3 has 14 amino acids. Germline V gene data show CDR1 as LGHNA and CDR2 as YSLEER. The chain's CDR3 is CASSQDGSNQPQHF. For the CDR3, the DNA is TGCGCCAGCAGCCAAGATGGTAGCAATCAGCCCCAGCATTTT.

The rearrangement links TRBV2 to TRBJ2-7; 7 nucleotides line up with TRBD1. The length of the CDR3 is 13 residues. Germline V CDR1 and CDR2: SNHLY, FYNNEI. After removal of 7 bases from V and 2 bases from J, the junction contained 5 bases not matched to a gene. This chain's CDR3 is CASNRDRAYEQYV. CDR3 DNA sequence: TGTGCCAGCAACCGGGACAGAGCCTACGAGCAGTACGTC.

The V gene is TRBV11-3, the J gene TRBJ2-1, with 8 bases lining up with TRBD2. CDR1 and CDR2 (germline): SGHNT, YENEEA. V gave up 0 bases and J gave up 9 bases; unmatched junction bases: 10. The CDR3 totals 16 residues. This chain's CDR3 is CASSLDPSGGLLEQFF. CDR3 nucleotides: TGTGCCAGCAGCTTAGATCCAAGCGGGGGTCTACTTGAGCAGTTCTTC.

The V gene is TRBV11-2, the J gene TRBJ2-5, with a tentative D call TRBD1 (6 bases). CDR1 is SGHAT, CDR2 FQNNGV, per germline. The CDR3 loop spans 13 amino acids. Trimming shortened V by 6 bases and J by 2 bases, and 10 bases separated the two germline ends. CDR3: CASRFTGQETQYF. Here the CDR3 DNA reads TGTGCCAGCAGATTCACAGGGCAAGAGACCCAGTACTTC.

The V call is TRBV5-1, the J call TRBJ1-2; 9 nucleotides agree with TRBD1. CDR3 size: 16 residues. After removal of 7 bases from V and 4 bases from J, the junction contained 14 bases not matched to a gene. The germline V gene has CDR1 SGHRS and CDR2 YFSETQ. This CDR3 is CASGTGGAVGSYGYTF. CDR3 DNA: TGCGCCAGCGGAACAGGGGGCGCAGTGGGTTCCTATGGCTACACCTTC.

The rearrangement uses TRBV7-2 and TRBJ1-5; D ambiguous. This CDR3 comprises 14 residues. Germline V lookup: CDR1 SGHTA, CDR2 FQGNSA. V was trimmed by 3 bases and J by 5 bases, leaving 11 bases between them. CDR3 residues: CASSFRWRDQPQHF. CDR3 nucleotide sequence: TGTGCCAGCAGCTTTCGCTGGCGTGATCAGCCCCAGCATTTT.

A few counts support this clone. The chain combines TRBV7-9 with TRBJ1-2, with D uncertain. This CDR3 has 14 amino acids. V was clipped by 5 bases and J by 4 bases, with 14 bases between them. In germline, CDR1 is SEHNR, CDR2 FQNEAQ (reference sequence). CDR3 region: CASSPQVTLYGYTF. CDR3 nucleotide sequence: TGTGCCAGCAGCCCCCAGGTGACCCTCTATGGCTACACCTTC.